This note documents a single T cell receptor beta chain sequence. The antigen is not known. This CDR3 has 18 residues. Losses at the gene ends were 5 bases for V and 8 bases for J; bases not matched to a gene: 21. Germline V gives CDR1 LNHDA, CDR2 SQIVND (reference sequence). RNA, once extracted, was reverse transcribed into cDNA for use as the sequencing template. Method: immunoSEQ multiplex PCR; TCRdb's copy keeps in-frame clones and lacks some. The sample yields 45,000 to 70,000 clones, almost 97% seen once. The data are from a study of CD8+ T cells in alopecia areata. As for the study in general: Each day, treated patients took oral tofacitinib twice, at 5 to 10 mg per dose. Tofacitinib exposure lasted 6 to 18 months, followed by 6 months off drug. Findings and caveats of the study: Elevated clonality characterized lesional scalp relative to normal scalp, particularly in alopecia totalis/universalis. Clarity of TCR sharing across patients fell short of that in mice, possibly HLA-related.

The sequencing here drew on CD8+ T cells sorted from blood, taken at week 0. V usage is TRBV19 and J usage is TRBJ2-3; 8 positions match TRBD1. The receptor comes from a human donor with alopecia areata. DNA of the CDR3: TGTGCCAGTAGTTTGGGTCATGACAGGGGATGGAGATACGGTACGCAGTATTTT. Amino acids: CASSLGHDRGWRYGTQYF.